This is a list of T cell receptor beta chains from one sample in a study of T cell responses to AZD1222 COVID-19 vaccine. Profiling relied on immunoSEQ multiplex PCR, and the TCRdb table lists in-frame clones only, not all of them. The sample records 100,000 to 150,000 clones, roughly nine tenths being singletons. Sequenced material: peripheral blood, taken on day 0 of AZD1222 vaccination. The source of these receptors is an adult in good health. The conserved cysteine and the conserved F or W are not part of the CDR3 here.

length: 13
V: TRBV18
J: TRBJ1-1
CDR3: ASSPAPGELYEAF

length: 11
V: TRBV18
J: TRBJ1-6
CDR3: ASSPQRMSPLH

length: 12
V: TRBV7-9
J: TRBJ1-2
CDR3: ASSSSVLNYGYT

length: 15
V: TRBV28
J: TRBJ1-5
CDR3: ASTLTGGRGLDQPQH

length: 13
V: TRBV7-2
J: TRBJ2-7
CDR3: ASSSLTSGSYEQY

length: 13
V: TRBV11-3
J: TRBJ2-3
CDR3: ASSRPGWGTDTQY

length: 12
V: TRBV6-5
J: TRBJ1-1
CDR3: ASTRIGFPTEAF

length: 12
V: TRBV9
J: TRBJ1-1
CDR3: ASSVGGVVTEAF

length: 13
V: TRBV19
J: TRBJ1-4
CDR3: ASSNRGTLGEKLF

length: 12
V: TRBV5-1
J: TRBJ1-6
CDR3: ASSRSGVDSPLH

length: 11
V: TRBV29-1
J: TRBJ1-4
CDR3: SVVGGVDEKLF

length: 16
V: TRBV11-2
J: TRBJ2-3
CDR3: ASSPGASGASNTDTQY

length: 12
V: TRBV3-1/TRBV3-2
J: TRBJ2-1
CDR3: ASSPRWLSDEQF

length: 12
V: TRBV7-8
J: TRBJ2-3
CDR3: ASNVQGIEDTQY

length: 12
V: TRBV28
J: TRBJ1-1
CDR3: ASTRTGPYAEAF

length: 11
V: TRBV30
J: TRBJ1-1
CDR3: AWKEWRNTEAF

length: 12
V: TRBV5-1
J: TRBJ1-4
CDR3: ASSLQGLSEKLF

length: 13
V: TRBV9
J: TRBJ1-6
CDR3: ASSSGGQSNSPLH

length: 14
V: TRBV5-4
J: TRBJ2-7
CDR3: ASSATPGLALYEQY

length: 12
V: TRBV10-3
J: TRBJ1-1
CDR3: AISEKGMNTEAF